These 25 T cell receptor beta chains originate from one sample sequenced in a study of blood T cell repertoires in COVID-19. The table came from immunoSEQ multiplex PCR; TCRdb's copy has only in-frame clones and leaves some out. The table includes roughly 300,000 clones, roughly 90% detected once. The sequencing input was PBMCs or T cells enriched from blood (not recorded which). The receptors stem from a young woman who had recovered from COVID-19.

This clone showed up just once. This chain connects TRBV19 to TRBJ1-4; TRBD1 agrees at 9 bases. V lost 8 bases, J lost 8 bases, and 6 bases stayed unmatched. CDR1 and CDR2 (germline): LNHDA, SQIVND (reference sequence). The CDR3 totals 13 residues. CDR3 loop: CASQNRGLEKLFF. The DNA for the CDR3 is TGTGCCAGTCAAAACAGGGGGCTCGAAAAACTGTTTTTT.

The chain joins TRBV3-1 (or the pseudogene TRBV3-2) to TRBJ2-7, with TRBD2 matching 7 bases. V gave up 3 bases and J gave up 0 bases; unmatched junction bases: 8. The germline gives CDR1 LGHDT, CDR2 YNNKEL (reference sequence). CDR3 length: 16 amino acids. The CDR3 DNA reads TGTGCCAGCAGCCAGGGACTACAAAGCGGCTCCTACGAGCAGTACTTC. Translation gives CASSQGLQSGSYEQYF.

The gene calls are TRBV7-2 and TRBJ2-5; perhaps TRBD2 as D (7 bases). Trimming stripped 3 bases from V and 4 bases from J, with 12 bases between. Germline V lookup: CDR1 SGHTA, CDR2 FQGNSA. This CDR3 is 14 amino acids long. CDR3 region: CASSLGGGGETQYF. The CDR3 bases are TGTGCCAGCAGCTTGGGCGGGGGCGGAGAGACCCAGTACTTC.

This chain joins TRBV11-2 and TRBJ2-1; 10 positions agree with TRBD1. The germline gives CDR1 SGHAT, CDR2 FQNNGV. The V gene end was trimmed by 0 bases and the J gene end by 6 bases; junction bases not matched to a gene: 8. The CDR3 length is 17 residues. The CDR3 DNA sequence: TGTGCCAGCAGCTTAGATCCGGGACAGGGGATTTTCAATGAGCAGTTCTTC. Translating it yields CASSLDPGQGIFNEQFF. The full variable domain, completed using reference TRBV11-2 and TRBJ2-1, is EAGVAQSPRYKIIEKRQSVAFWCNPISGHATLYWYQQILGQGPKLLIQFQNNGVVDDSQLPKDRFSAERLKGVDSTLKIQPAKLEDSAVYLCASSLDPGQGIFNEQFFGPGTRLTVL.

This chain connects TRBV29-1 to TRBJ2-3; D possibly corresponds to TRBD2 (5 bases). The germline V gene has CDR1 SQVTM and CDR2 ANQGSEA. V lost 4 bases and J lost 4, with 12 bases in between. This CDR3 has 13 residues. The CDR3 sequence is CSVVALVADTQYF. CDR3 bases: TGCAGCGTTGTCGCACTAGTCGCAGATACGCAGTATTTT.

J is TRBJ2-3 and V is TRBV19; 8 positions match TRBD2. V lost 7 bases, J lost 6 bases, and 12 bases stayed unmatched. CDR3 length: 15 residues. Germline V CDR1 and CDR2: LNHDA, SQIVND (reference sequence). The CDR3 protein is CASKREPHRADTQYF. The CDR3, as DNA: TGTGCCAGTAAGCGGGAGCCACATCGGGCCGATACGCAGTATTTT. The full variable domain, completed using reference TRBV19 and TRBJ2-3, is DGGITQSPKYLFRKEGQNVTLSCEQNLNHDAMYWYRQDPGQGLRLIYYSQIVNDFQKGDIAEGYSVSREKKESFPLTVTSAQKNPTAFYLCASKREPHRADTQYFGPGTRLTVL.

The chain is built from TRBV5-6 and TRBJ2-5; TRBD2 is a possible D gene (6 bases). Trimming pared 3 bases from V and 3 bases from J, leaving 6 bases between. The CDR3 loop spans 12 amino acids. Germline V gene sequence: CDR1 SGHDT, CDR2 YYEEEE. In DNA form, the CDR3 reads TGTGCCAGCAGCTGGGGGGAAGAGACCCAGTACTTC. Translated, it gives CASSWGEETQYF.

The chain employs TRBV5-1 and TRBJ1-2; 9 nucleotides line up with TRBD1. Germline CDR1 SGHRS, CDR2 YFSETQ. The CDR3 runs 13 residues. V lost 5 bases to trimming and J lost 7 bases; unmatched junction nucleotides: 6. CDR3 in DNA: TGCGCCAGCAGTTCGGACAGGGGTGGTGGCTACACCTTC. This encodes CASSSDRGGGYTF.

The chain uses TRBV29-1 and TRBJ2-1, with a weak D call TRBD2 (6 bases). V lost 4 bases, J lost 4 bases, and 14 bases lay in between. This CDR3 is 14 amino acids long. The germline gives CDR1 SQVTM, CDR2 ANQGSEA. CDR3 coding DNA: TGCAGCGTTGGCGTCGGGAGCCGTTACAATGAGCAGTTCTTC. Translated: CSVGVGSRYNEQFF.

The chain joins TRBV28 to TRBJ2-3; TRBD2 agrees at 7 bases. The CDR3 length is 15 residues. The trim removed 6 bases at V and 4 bases at J, leaving 10 bases unmatched. Per the germline V gene, CDR1 is MDHEN and CDR2 is SYDVKM. In DNA, the CDR3 is TGTGCCAGCAGCGTGGGGGGGGTTATATCAGATACGCAGTATTTT. As protein: CASSVGGVISDTQYF.

V is TRBV3-1 (or the pseudogene TRBV3-2) and J is TRBJ2-7; D not certain. Germline loops: CDR1 LGHDT, CDR2 YNNKEL (reference sequence). This CDR3 spans 13 amino acids. Deletions cut 3 bases from V and 4 bases from J, with 10 bases between. CDR3 nucleotide sequence: TGTGCCAGCAGCCAGTCTAGGCAATACGAGCAGTACTTC. Amino acid sequence: CASSQSRQYEQYF.

The chain uses TRBV5-4 and TRBJ2-3; 12 bases agree with TRBD2. The trim removed 3 bases at V and 3 bases at J, leaving 2 bases unmatched. This CDR3 contains 15 residues. Germline CDR1 SGHNT, CDR2 YYREEE (reference sequence). CDR3 amino acids: CASSSSGRGTDTQYF. In nucleotides, the CDR3 is TGTGCCAGCAGCTCTAGCGGGAGGGGGACAGATACGCAGTATTTT.

J is TRBJ1-5 and V is TRBV20-1; no clear D gene. Germline V gene sequence: CDR1 DFQATT, CDR2 SNEGSKA (reference sequence). The V and J ends lost 3 bases and 0 bases respectively, with 9 bases between them. The CDR3 is 14 residues long. In DNA form, the CDR3 reads TGCAGTGCTAGTCGACGGGATAGCAATCAGCCCCAGCATTTT. Translation gives CSASRRDSNQPQHF.

The gene calls are TRBV28 and TRBJ1-4, with 11 nucleotides matching TRBD1. The J segment lost 7 bases and the V segment lost 1 base, leaving 11 bases of the junction unmatched. The CDR3 covers 18 residues. CDR1 and CDR2 (germline): MDHEN, SYDVKM. The CDR3 protein is CASSLYSDRGLHREKLFF. The DNA of the CDR3 is TGTGCCAGCAGTTTATACTCGGACAGGGGGCTACATCGTGAAAAACTGTTTTTT. Drawing the rest from reference TRBV28 and TRBJ1-4, the complete variable domain is DVKVTQSSRYLVKRTGEKVFLECVQDMDHENMFWYRQDPGLGLRLIYFSYDVKMKEKGDIPEGYSVSREKKERFSLILESASTNQTSMYLCASSLYSDRGLHREKLFFGSGTQLSVL.

Worth noting for this clone: Distinct nucleotide sequences in the sample also encode this CDR3. V gene TRBV19 combines with J gene TRBJ2-7, with a tentative D call TRBD2 (6 bases). CDR1 is LNHDA and CDR2 is SQIVND in the germline V gene (reference sequence). V gave up 8 bases and J gave up 4 bases, with 12 bases separating them. This CDR3 comprises 12 residues. CDR3 loop: CASSPGGYEQYF. CDR3 DNA: TGTGCCAGTTCCCCCGGGGGATACGAGCAGTACTTC.

This clone was picked up one time. This rearrangement joins TRBV11-2 to TRBJ1-3; D call uncertain. V lost 3 bases and J lost 0, with 9 bases in between. The CDR3 has 15 residues. Germline CDR1 is SGHAT and CDR2 is FQNNGV. This CDR3 is CASSFAGNSGNTIYF. The CDR3 DNA is TGTGCCAGCAGCTTTGCAGGAAACTCTGGAAACACCATATATTTT.

This clone was detected once. The rearrangement joins TRBV30 to TRBJ1-1; a weak D match, TRBD1 (6 bases). CDR1 and CDR2 from the germline V gene are GTSNPN and SVGIG (reference sequence). With 1 base removed from V and 1 base from J, the gap between germline ends came to 7 bases. The length of the CDR3 is 13 residues. CDR3 sequence: CAWSAQGNTEAFF. The CDR3 DNA reads TGTGCCTGGAGTGCACAGGGGAACACTGAAGCTTTCTTT.

The chain carries TRBV11-1 and TRBJ2-7; perhaps TRBD1 as D (6 bases). The CDR3 is made up of 14 amino acids. Germline V CDR1 and CDR2: SGHAT, FQDESV (reference sequence). Trimming pared 3 bases from V and 3 bases from J, leaving 12 bases between. The CDR3 DNA is TGTGCCAGCAGCTTTGGCAGGGGTAGCTACGAGCAGTACTTC. Its protein is CASSFGRGSYEQYF.

V is TRBV6-5 and J is TRBJ1-5, with TRBD1 as a possible D gene (5 bases). Germline V gene lookup returns CDR1 MNHEY and CDR2 SVGAGI. The CDR3 extends over 14 amino acids. The germline V and J ends were trimmed by 2 bases and 5 bases, with 10 bases remaining between them. The CDR3 DNA sequence: TGTGCCAGCAGTTACCGGGCGGGGCATCAGCCCCAGCATTTT. Translation gives CASSYRAGHQPQHF.

As concerns this clone: The same CDR3 can be traced to other DNA sequences in this sample. V is TRBV3-1 (or the pseudogene TRBV3-2) and J is TRBJ2-7, with 7 bases lining up with TRBD2. Trimming at V came to 4 bases and at J to 4 bases, leaving 1 base not matched to a gene. Germline loops: CDR1 LGHDT, CDR2 YNNKEL (reference sequence). This CDR3 contains 12 residues. The CDR3 spells CASSRGGYEQYF. The DNA for the CDR3 is TGTGCCAGCAGCCGGGGGGGATACGAGCAGTACTTC.

V usage is TRBV6-5 and J usage is TRBJ2-7; 12 nucleotides agree with TRBD2. With V trimmed by 10 bases and J by 4 bases, 8 bases remained unmatched. The germline gives CDR1 MNHEY, CDR2 SVGAGI. The CDR3 length is 14 residues. CDR3 region: CATHLAGGPYEQYF. The CDR3 nucleotides are TGTGCCACCCACCTAGCGGGAGGGCCGTACGAGCAGTACTTC.

V and J are TRBV3-1 (or the pseudogene TRBV3-2) and TRBJ2-3, with 9 bases lining up with TRBD2. Trimming took 1 base from V and 7 from J; bases not matched to a gene: 9. Germline CDR1 reads LGHDT; CDR2 reads YNNKEL (reference sequence). CDR3 length: 16 amino acids. As DNA, the CDR3 is TGTGCCAGCAGCCAAGTCCCTAGCGGGATTCGGCATACGCAGTATTTT. Its translation: CASSQVPSGIRHTQYF.

The CDR3 loop is CASSTRLAGVLGDEQYF. CDR3 in DNA: TGTGCCAGCAGCACCCGACTAGCGGGAGTTCTCGGTGACGAGCAGTACTTC. This sequence joins TRBV7-2 and TRBJ2-7; 12 nucleotides line up with TRBD2. The CDR3 covers 17 residues. The germline V gene has CDR1 SGHTA and CDR2 FQGNSA. V lost 5 bases, J lost 5 bases, and 13 bases stayed unmatched. Variable domain in full (rest from reference TRBV7-2 and TRBJ2-7): GAGVSQSPSNKVTEKGKDVELRCDPISGHTALYWYRQSLGQGLEFLIYFQGNSAPDKSGLPSDRFSAERTGGSVSTLTIQRTQQEDSAVYLCASSTRLAGVLGDEQYFGPGTRLTVT.

The rearrangement uses TRBV19 and TRBJ2-1; D unclear. V gave up 5 bases and J gave up 9 bases, with 14 bases separating them. Germline-derived CDR1 and CDR2 are LNHDA and SQIVND (reference sequence). The CDR3 has 13 amino acids. Here the CDR3 DNA reads TGTGCCAGTAGTCAGTCGTGGCTTGGTGAGCAGTTCTTC. Amino acid sequence: CASSQSWLGEQFF.

The chain links TRBV7-9 to TRBJ2-3; tentative D call: TRBD1 (6 bases). Germline V gene sequence: CDR1 SEHNR, CDR2 FQNEAQ (reference sequence). The CDR3 runs 15 residues. Trimming took off 1 base at V and 6 bases at J, with 14 bases between the two ends. The CDR3, as DNA: TGTGCCAGCAGCTTAGTATCACAGGGTGGGGATACGCAGTATTTT. Protein: CASSLVSQGGDTQYF.